A selection of T cell receptor beta chains follows, all from one sample in a study of control samples from healthy donors and cancer patients. Only in-frame clones appear in the TCRdb table, and some are missing; sequencing was by immunoSEQ multiplex PCR. Found here are approximately 150,000 clones, more than 85% of them singletons; the top ten hold just over 2%. Sequencing input: blood. The receptors here all came from a woman between 40 and 55 years old in good health. Each CDR3 is given with its conserved first and last residue. D genes are given only for firm matches. The size entry is marked missing in some rows and otherwise reads once, few, many or a size class.

TRBJ2-7,TRBV6-1,.,.,TGTGCCAGCAGTGAAGCGTCGAGGGGCGAGCAGTACTTC,CASSEASRGEQYF
TRBJ2-5,TRBV3-1/TRBV3-2,.,.,TGTGCCAGCAGCCAAGAATCCAGATCATCCAATTCGGAGACCCAGTACTTC,CASSQESRSSNSETQYF
TRBJ1-6,TRBV3-1/TRBV3-2,.,.,TGTGCCAGTTCGACCGTTTATAATTCACCCCTCCACTTT,CASSTVYNSPLHF
TRBJ1-1,TRBV2,TRBD1,.,TGTGCCAGCAGTGAAGCGCAAGGACAGGGTAGAAACACTGAAGCTTTCTTT,CASSEAQGQGRNTEAFF
TRBJ1-1,TRBV10-3,.,.,TGTGCCACCTGGACCAACACTGAAGCTTTCTTT,CATWTNTEAFF
TRBJ2-2,TRBV5-1,TRBD1,.,TGCGCCAGCAGCCCCCCACAGGGGGTGAACACCGGGGAGCTGTTTTTT,CASSPPQGVNTGELFF
TRBJ2-1,TRBV10-3,TRBD1,.,TGTGCCATCAAGAGGGACAGTAGCAATGAGCAGTTCTTC,CAIKRDSSNEQFF
TRBJ2-1,TRBV4-1,.,.,TGCGCCAGCAGCCAACCCCTGAGCTCCTACAATGAGCAGTTCTTC,CASSQPLSSYNEQFF
TRBJ1-6,TRBV5-4,.,.,TGTGCCAGCAGCTTGGACGGAGGCTCCTATAATTCACCCCTCCACTTT,CASSLDGGSYNSPLHF
TRBJ2-7,TRBV5-1,.,.,TGCGCCAGCAGCGCCGGTGGGGACGAGCAGTACTTC,CASSAGGDEQYF
TRBJ2-5,TRBV2,TRBD1,.,TGTGCCAGCAGAGGGGGCGAGGGCTCCCAAGAGACCCAGTACTTC,CASRGGEGSQETQYF
TRBJ2-5,TRBV24-1,TRBD1,.,TGTGCCACCAGTGATCCGGGACAGGGAGAGACCCAGTACTTC,CATSDPGQGETQYF
TRBJ2-7,TRBV7-9,TRBD1,.,TGTGCCAGGGCGAGGGACAGGGTTCTCTACGAGCAGTACTTC,CARARDRVLYEQYF
TRBJ2-3,TRBV15,.,once,TGTGCCACCAGCAACCCCACCGGGGCAAGGGGCACAGATACGCAGTATTTT,CATSNPTGARGTDTQYF
TRBJ1-2,TRBV2,.,.,TGTGCCAGCGAGATGGGAACCTGGGACTATGGCTACACCTTC,CASEMGTWDYGYTF
TRBJ1-5,TRBV27,.,once,TGTGCCAGCAGTCCAGGGCTCGAAGGTGGGCCCCAGCATTTT,CASSPGLEGGPQHF
TRBJ2-2,TRBV2,TRBD1,.,TGTGCCAGCACCGGACAGGGGGCGACCGGGGAGCTGTTTTTT,CASTGQGATGELFF
TRBJ1-1,TRBV5-1,TRBD1,.,TGCGCCAGCAGGAGGACAGGGGGCCCTGAAGCTTTCTTT,CASRRTGGPEAFF
TRBJ1-1,TRBV6-5,.,.,TGTGCCAGCAGACCTAGGGGGAACACTGAAGCTTTCTTT,CASRPRGNTEAFF
TRBJ2-1,TRBV6-2/TRBV6-3,TRBD2,.,TGTGCCAGCAGTTACGAGCGGGGGAGCTCCTACAATGAGCAGTTCTTC,CASSYERGSSYNEQFF